The entry below describes one TCR beta chain. The data originate from a study of T cell changes during pregnancy in multiple sclerosis. Sequencing used immunoSEQ multiplex PCR; TCRdb keeps in-frame clones, though not all of them. This sample carries tens of thousands of clones, almost 95% of them seen once, and the ten largest clones take about 4.1%. J gave up 2 bases and V 2 bases, and 4 bases lay outside the gene matches. This CDR3 comprises 16 residues. The germline gives CDR1 LGHNA, CDR2 YSLEER. The material was CD8+ T cells from peripheral blood mononuclear cells, obtained in the first trimester of pregnancy. The clonotype was recovered from a female donor with multiple sclerosis, enrolled in a pregnancy study. The chain combines TRBV4-3 with TRBJ2-3, with 10 bases identical to TRBD2. In nucleotides, the CDR3 is TGCGCCAGCAGCCAATGGACTAGCGGCTCCACAGATACGCAGTATTTT. The encoded protein is CASSQWTSGSTDTQYF.